The subject of this entry is one T cell receptor beta chain. Assay used: immunoSEQ multiplex PCR; TCRdb lists only in-frame clones, some missing. The data contain roughly 63,000 clones, roughly 85% of them singletons. The germline CDR1 and CDR2 sequences are SGHRS and YFSETQ. The CDR3 covers 13 residues. V gave up 0 bases and J gave up 7 bases; unmatched junction bases: 1. This sample was included in a study of blood T cell repertoires in COVID-19. The chain has TRBV5-1 and TRBJ1-3, with 7 nucleotides matching TRBD1. Sequencing input: peripheral blood. The clonotype comes from a human donor in a cohort sampled during active COVID-19. CDR3 in amino acids: CASSLAGGNTIYF. CDR3 DNA sequence: TGCGCCAGCAGCTTGGCAGGGGGTAACACCATATATTTT.